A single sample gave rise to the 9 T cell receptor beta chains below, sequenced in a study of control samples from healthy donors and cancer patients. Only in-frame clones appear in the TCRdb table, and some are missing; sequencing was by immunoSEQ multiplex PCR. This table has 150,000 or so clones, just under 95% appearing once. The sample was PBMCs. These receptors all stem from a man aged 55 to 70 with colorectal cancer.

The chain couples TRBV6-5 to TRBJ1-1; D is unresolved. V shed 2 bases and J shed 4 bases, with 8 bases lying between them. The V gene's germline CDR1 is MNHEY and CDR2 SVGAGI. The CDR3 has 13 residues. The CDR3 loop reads CASSYGLGTEAFF. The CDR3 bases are TGTGCCAGCAGTTACGGCCTGGGCACTGAAGCTTTCTTT.

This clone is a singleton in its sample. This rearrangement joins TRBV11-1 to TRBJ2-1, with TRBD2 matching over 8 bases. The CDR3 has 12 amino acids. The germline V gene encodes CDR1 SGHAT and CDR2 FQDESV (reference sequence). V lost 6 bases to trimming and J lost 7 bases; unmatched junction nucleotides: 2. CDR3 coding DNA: TGTGCCAGCAGGCCTAGCGGGAATGAGCAGTTCTTC. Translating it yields CASRPSGNEQFF. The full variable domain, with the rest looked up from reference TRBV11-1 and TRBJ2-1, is EAEVAQSPRYKITEKSQAVAFWCDPISGHATLYWYRQILGQGPELLVQFQDESVVDDSQLPKDRFSAERLKGVDSTLKIQPAELGDSAMYLCASRPSGNEQFFGPGTRLTVL.

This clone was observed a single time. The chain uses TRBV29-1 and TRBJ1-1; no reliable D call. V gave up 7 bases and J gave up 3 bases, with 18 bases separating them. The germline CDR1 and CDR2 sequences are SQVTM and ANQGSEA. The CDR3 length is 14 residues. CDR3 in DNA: TGCAGCGCAAAGTCCAGTGAAAGCGACACTGAAGCTTTCTTT. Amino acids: CSAKSSESDTEAFF.

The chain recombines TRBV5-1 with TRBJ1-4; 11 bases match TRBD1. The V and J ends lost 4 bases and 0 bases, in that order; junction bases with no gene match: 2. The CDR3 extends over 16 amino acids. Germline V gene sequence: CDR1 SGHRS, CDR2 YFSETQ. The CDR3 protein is CASSRTGGSTNEKLFF. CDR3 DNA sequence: TGCGCCAGCAGCCGGACAGGGGGCTCAACTAATGAAAAACTGTTTTTT.

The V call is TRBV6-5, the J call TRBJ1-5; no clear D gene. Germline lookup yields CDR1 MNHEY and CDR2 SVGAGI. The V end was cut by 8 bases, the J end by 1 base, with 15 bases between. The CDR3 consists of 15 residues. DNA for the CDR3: TGTGCCAGCCTACGAGGGAGCAGGAGCAATCAGCCCCAGCATTTT. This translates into CASLRGSRSNQPQHF.

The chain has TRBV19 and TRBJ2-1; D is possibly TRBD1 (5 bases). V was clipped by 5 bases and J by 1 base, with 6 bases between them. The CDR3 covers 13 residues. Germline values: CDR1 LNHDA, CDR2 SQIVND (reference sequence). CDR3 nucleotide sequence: TGTGCCAGTAGTGACAGATCCTACAATGAGCAGTTCTTC. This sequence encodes CASSDRSYNEQFF.

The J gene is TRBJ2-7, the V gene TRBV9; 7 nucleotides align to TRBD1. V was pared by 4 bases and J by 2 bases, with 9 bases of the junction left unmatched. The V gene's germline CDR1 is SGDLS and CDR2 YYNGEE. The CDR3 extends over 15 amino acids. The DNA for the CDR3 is TGTGCCAGCAGCTCCCCCGGGACAGCGACCTACGAGCAGTACTTC. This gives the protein CASSSPGTATYEQYF. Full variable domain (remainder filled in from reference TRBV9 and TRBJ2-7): DSGVTQTPKHLITATGQRVTLRCSPRSGDLSVYWYQQSLDQGLQFLIQYYNGEERAKGNILERFSAQQFPDLHSELNLSSLELGDSALYFCASSSPGTATYEQYFGPGTRLTVT.

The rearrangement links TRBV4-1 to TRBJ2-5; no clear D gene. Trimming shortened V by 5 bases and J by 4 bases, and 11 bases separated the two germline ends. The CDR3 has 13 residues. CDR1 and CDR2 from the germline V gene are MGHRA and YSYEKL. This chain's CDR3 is CASSLTLGETQYF. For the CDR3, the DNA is TGCGCCAGCAGCTTGACACTGGGAGAGACCCAGTACTTC.

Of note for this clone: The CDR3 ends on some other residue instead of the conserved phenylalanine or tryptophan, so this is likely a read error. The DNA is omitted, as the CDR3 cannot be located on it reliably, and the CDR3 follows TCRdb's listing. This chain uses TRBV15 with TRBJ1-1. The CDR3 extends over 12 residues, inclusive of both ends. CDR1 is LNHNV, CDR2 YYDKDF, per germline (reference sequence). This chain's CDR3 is CATSRDAGRPRV.